The clone carrying this T cell receptor beta chain is large. Its antigen is undetermined. These data belong to a study of vaccination and CD4 T cells after COVID-19. Turning to the study itself: Sampling that followed vaccination took place a median approximately 79 days after dose two, within a range of 14 to 241.

The V segment lost 5 bases and the J segment 3 bases; nucleotides outside the gene matches: 5. Germline CDR1 and CDR2: SGHTA and FQGNSA. There are 16 residues in the CDR3. Treatment of the sample: roughly ten-day PBMC culture with coronavirus spike peptide pools or control peptides (ViraFEST assay). During the years 2011-2018, before the COVID-19 pandemic, the unexposed donor's CD4+ T cells were collected. Cells were cultured for roughly eleven days, and then CD4+ T cells were isolated by negative selection. Cultured CD4+ T cell DNA underwent sequencing with the Oncomine TCR Beta short-read assay. TCRdb ran MiXCR on the PCR reads and lists one entry per CDR3 protein. Among several thousand distinct CDR3 sequences listed, roughly two fifths were seen once.

Sequenced sample: CD4+ T cells from blood, cultured in vitro. The TCR comes from a human donor in good health. This chain links TRBV7-2 with TRBJ2-3; 13 nucleotides match TRBD2. The CDR3 loop reads CASSPRTSGGTDTQYF. The CDR3 DNA follows: TGTGCCAGCAGCCCTCGGACTAGCGGGGGTACAGATACGCAGTATTTT.